This TCR beta chain was profiled in a study of cytomegalovirus exposure and HLA in healthy donors. The overall study: The 130 or so validation repertoires and the approximately 630 first-cohort repertoires shared a platform, a later analysis reported. Regarding the study as a whole: Using the classifier, cytomegalovirus status was reportedly diagnosed with high specificity and sensitivity. In a later analysis, first-cohort TCR clusters were found to tend to co-occur in the approximately 120 validation repertoires.

Clones were sequenced by immunoSEQ multiplex PCR, and TCRdb holds only the in-frame ones, with some missing. The table shows some 270,000 clones, with approximately 86% occurring only once. Regarding this clone: Its antigen remains unidentified.

The germline V gene has CDR1 MGHDK and CDR2 SYGVNS. The CDR3 runs to 14 residues. V lost 4 bases to trimming and J lost 1 base; unmatched junction nucleotides: 4. The donors were part of the validation cohort of fewer than 150 subjects. That cohort was separate from the first cohort, which comprised fewer than 800 subjects. The J gene is TRBJ2-7, the V gene TRBV25-1; TRBD1 agrees at 7 bases. The sequence came from a woman under 30 in good health and CMV-seronegative. Material for sequencing was PBMCs. The CDR3 DNA follows: TGTGCCAGCAGTGCCGGGACAGTATCCTACGAGCAGTACTTC. Protein sequence: CASSAGTVSYEQYF.